These 2 T cell receptor beta chains were all obtained from the same sample, sequenced in a study of blood T cell repertoires in COVID-19. Clones were read by immunoSEQ multiplex PCR, and TCRdb kept only the in-frame ones, dropping some. The sample records under 150,000 clones, roughly 90% being singletons. The sample taken for sequencing was PBMCs or T cells enriched from blood (not recorded which). These receptors were taken from a woman aged 25 to 39 with acute COVID-19.

The rearrangement uses TRBV6-2 or TRBV6-3 and TRBJ2-1; 8 nucleotides match TRBD2. J lost 4 bases, V lost 0 bases, and 11 bases had no gene match. The CDR3 loop spans 18 amino acids. Germline values: CDR1 MNHEY, CDR2 SVGEGT. The CDR3 loop is CASSYSGLAIGGYNEQFF. The CDR3 coding sequence is TGTGCCAGCAGTTACTCAGGACTAGCCATAGGGGGTTACAATGAGCAGTTCTTC.

The chain couples TRBV12-3 or TRBV12-4 to TRBJ2-3; D call uncertain. The V and J ends lost 6 bases and 0 bases respectively, with 4 bases between them. The length of the CDR3 is 12 residues. The CDR3 DNA reads as TGTGCCAGCAGGGCTAGCACAGATACGCAGTATTTT. Its translation is CASRASTDTQYF.